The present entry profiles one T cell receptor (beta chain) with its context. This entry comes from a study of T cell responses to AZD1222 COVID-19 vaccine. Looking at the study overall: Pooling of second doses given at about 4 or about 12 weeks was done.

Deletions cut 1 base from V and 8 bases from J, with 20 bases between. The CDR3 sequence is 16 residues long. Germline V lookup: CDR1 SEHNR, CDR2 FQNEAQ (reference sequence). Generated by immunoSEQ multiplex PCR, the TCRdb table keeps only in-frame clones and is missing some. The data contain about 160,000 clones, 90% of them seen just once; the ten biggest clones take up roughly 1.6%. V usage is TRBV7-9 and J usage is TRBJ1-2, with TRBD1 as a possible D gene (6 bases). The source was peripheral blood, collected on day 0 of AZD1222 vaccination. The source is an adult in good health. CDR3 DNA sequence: TGTGCCAGCAGCTTAGAGGCAAGGCGGGGGCCGGGCGGCTACACCTTC. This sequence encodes CASSLEARRGPGGYTF.